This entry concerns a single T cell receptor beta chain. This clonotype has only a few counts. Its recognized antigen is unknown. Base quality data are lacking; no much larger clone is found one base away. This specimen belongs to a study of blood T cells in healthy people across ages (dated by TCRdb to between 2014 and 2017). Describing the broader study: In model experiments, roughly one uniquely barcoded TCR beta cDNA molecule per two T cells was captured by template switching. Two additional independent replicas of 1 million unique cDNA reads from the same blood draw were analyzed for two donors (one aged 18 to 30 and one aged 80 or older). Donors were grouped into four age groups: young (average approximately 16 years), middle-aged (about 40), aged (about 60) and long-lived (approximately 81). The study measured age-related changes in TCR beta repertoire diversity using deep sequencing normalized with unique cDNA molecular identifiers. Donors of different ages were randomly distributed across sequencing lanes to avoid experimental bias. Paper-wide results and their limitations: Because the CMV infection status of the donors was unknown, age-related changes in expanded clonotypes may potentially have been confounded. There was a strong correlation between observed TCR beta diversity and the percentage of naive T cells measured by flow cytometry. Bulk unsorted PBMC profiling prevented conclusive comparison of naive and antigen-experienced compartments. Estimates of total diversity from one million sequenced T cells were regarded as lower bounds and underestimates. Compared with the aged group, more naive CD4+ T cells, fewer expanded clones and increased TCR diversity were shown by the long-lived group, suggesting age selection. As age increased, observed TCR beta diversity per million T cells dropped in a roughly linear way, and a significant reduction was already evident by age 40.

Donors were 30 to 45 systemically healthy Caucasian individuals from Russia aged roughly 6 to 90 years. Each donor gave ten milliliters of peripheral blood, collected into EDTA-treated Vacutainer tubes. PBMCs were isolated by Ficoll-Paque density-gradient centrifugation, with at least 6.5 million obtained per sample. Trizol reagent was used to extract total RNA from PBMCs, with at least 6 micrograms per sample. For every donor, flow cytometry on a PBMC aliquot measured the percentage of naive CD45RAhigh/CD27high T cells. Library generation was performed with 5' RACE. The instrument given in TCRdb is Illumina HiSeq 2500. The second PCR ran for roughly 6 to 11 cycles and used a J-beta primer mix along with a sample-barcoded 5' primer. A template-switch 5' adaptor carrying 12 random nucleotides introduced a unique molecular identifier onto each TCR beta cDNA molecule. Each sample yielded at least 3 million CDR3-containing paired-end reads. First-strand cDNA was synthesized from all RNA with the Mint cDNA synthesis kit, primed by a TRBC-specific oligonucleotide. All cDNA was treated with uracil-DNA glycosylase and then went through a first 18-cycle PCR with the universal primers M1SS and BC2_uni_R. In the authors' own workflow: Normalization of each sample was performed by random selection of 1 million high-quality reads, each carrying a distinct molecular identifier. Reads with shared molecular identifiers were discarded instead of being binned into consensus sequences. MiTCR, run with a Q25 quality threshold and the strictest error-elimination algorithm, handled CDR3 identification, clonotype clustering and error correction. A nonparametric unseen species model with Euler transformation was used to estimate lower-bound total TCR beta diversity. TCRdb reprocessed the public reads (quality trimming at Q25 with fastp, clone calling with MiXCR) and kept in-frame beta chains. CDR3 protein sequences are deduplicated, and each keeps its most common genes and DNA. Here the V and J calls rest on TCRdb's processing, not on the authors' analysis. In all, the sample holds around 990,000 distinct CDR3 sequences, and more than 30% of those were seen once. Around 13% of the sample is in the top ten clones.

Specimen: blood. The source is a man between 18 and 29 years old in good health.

The CDR3 protein is CASSLMVPETQYF. The DNA reads as follows: TGTGCCAGCAGCTTAATGGTACCAGAGACCCAGTACTTC. The rearranged chain carries TRBV11-2 and TRBJ2-7; the D gene cannot be named for sure. TRBJ2-5 matches the DNA end more closely, so the J call is doubtful. As encoded in the germline V gene, CDR1 is SGHAT while CDR2 is FQNNGV. The CDR3 numbers 13 residues from cysteine through phenylalanine. The only DNA kept is the CDR3, 39 bases in frame from the first base.